The sequence of this T cell receptor beta chain was determined in a study of radiotherapy plus CTLA-4 blockade in lung cancer. Sequencing used immunoSEQ multiplex PCR; TCRdb keeps in-frame clones, though not all of them. The top ten clones hold about 8% of a sample with 45,000 to 60,000 clones, 79% of them seen once. This CDR3 has 17 amino acids. The trim removed 4 bases at V and 0 bases at J, leaving 10 bases unmatched. CDR1 is SGDLS, CDR2 YYNGEE, per germline. The sequenced sample was peripheral blood, obtained from a patient treated with radiotherapy plus ipilimumab. This clonotype was obtained from a human donor with non-small cell lung cancer who had a complete response to radiotherapy plus ipilimumab. The chain combines TRBV9 with TRBJ1-3, with 7 bases identical to TRBD1. In DNA form, the CDR3 reads TGTGCCAGCAGCTCAGCAGGGGGACAAGGCTCTGGAAACACCATATATTTT. It yields the protein CASSSAGGQGSGNTIYF.